Listed below are T cell receptor beta chains from one sample, sequenced in a study of T-cell memory formation after mild COVID-19. TCRdb ran MiXCR on the 5' RACE reads and lists one entry per CDR3 protein. The sample lists hundreds of thousands of distinct CDR3 sequences; about 20% were seen once. Specimen: PBMCs or a T cell subset sorted from them (not recorded which). The receptors were sampled from an adult woman who had mild COVID-19 (a few samples of this study predate the infection). Cell type and time point are not known. The CDR3 runs from the conserved cysteine through the conserved F or W. The D gene is left open where the match is weak. A clone size is listed for some rows: how often the clone was seen (once, few, many), or a class if it is expanded.

j_call clone_size d_call v_call cdr3_nt cdr3_aa
TRBJ2-3 NA TRBD1 TRBV11-2 TGTGCCAGCAGCTACACAACAGGGGGCGCGGATACGCAGTATTTT CASSYTTGGADTQYF
TRBJ2-1 NA TRBD2 TRBV27 TGTGCCAGCAGTTTAGTTCTAGCGGGAGACAATGAGCAGTTCTTC CASSLVLAGDNEQFF
TRBJ2-1 NA TRBD2 TRBV9 TGTGCCAGCAGCGTCAGCGGGGTCGGAGCCTACAATGAGCAGTTCTTC CASSVSGVGAYNEQFF
TRBJ2-1 few NA TRBV12-3/TRBV12-4 TGTGCCAGCAGCTCTCCTAGCGACCTCGTGGGGCAGTTCTTC CASSSPSDLVGQFF
TRBJ2-7 NA NA TRBV7-9 TGTGCCAGCAGCCGGGGGATTTCCTACGAGCAGTACTTC CASSRGISYEQYF
TRBJ2-7 NA TRBD2 TRBV29-1 TGCAGCGTTGAAGATCGCGGGGGCTCCTACGAGCAGTACTTC CSVEDRGGSYEQYF
TRBJ1-3 NA NA TRBV29-1 TGCAGCGTCATCGGAGAGGCGGGAAACACCATATATTTT CSVIGEAGNTIYF
TRBJ2-7 NA TRBD2 TRBV5-1 TGCGCCAGCAGGTCGACTAGCGGGGTCTACGAGCAGTACTTC CASRSTSGVYEQYF
TRBJ1-2 few NA TRBV7-9 TGTGCCAGCAGCTTGCCGGGGAAGGAGGGCTATGGCTACACCTTC CASSLPGKEGYGYTF
TRBJ1-4 once NA TRBV6-2/TRBV6-3 TGTGCCAGCAGAGGAGACAGAGCGAAACTGTTTTTT CASRGDRAKLFF
TRBJ2-3 NA NA TRBV15 TGTGCCACCAGCCTAACCAGGGGAGGGACAGATACGCAGTATTTT CATSLTRGGTDTQYF
TRBJ2-7 many TRBD2 TRBV4-1 TGCGCCAGCAGCCGGAGTAGCGGGGGGCCCTACGAGCAGTACTTC CASSRSSGGPYEQYF
TRBJ2-7 few TRBD2 TRBV5-1 TGCGCCAGCAGCGCCGGGACTAGCGGGTTCCTCAACGAGCAGTACTTC CASSAGTSGFLNEQYF
TRBJ2-7 many NA TRBV5-1 TGCGCCAGCAGCGCCTACAGGGAGGACCTCAACTACGAGCAGTACTTC CASSAYREDLNYEQYF
TRBJ2-3 NA NA TRBV29-1 TGCAGCGTTGAAGGACGACGAGAAGGCACAGATACGCAGTATTTT CSVEGRREGTDTQYF
TRBJ2-5 once NA TRBV2 TGTGCCAGCAAAAATTGGCGCTCGTCGGAGGAGACCCAGTACTTC CASKNWRSSEETQYF
TRBJ1-2 many NA TRBV28 TGTGCCAGCAGCCTAGGGGAGGTTGGCTACACCTTC CASSLGEVGYTF
TRBJ1-5 NA NA TRBV6-5 TGTGCCAGCAGGTCCGAGGTCGGCAATCAGCCCCAGCATTTT CASRSEVGNQPQHF
TRBJ1-5 NA NA TRBV4-1 TGCGCCAGCAGCCAAGGACTAGGAACCAAGTGGGATCAGCCCCAGCATTTT CASSQGLGTKWDQPQHF
TRBJ1-1 few NA TRBV10-3 TGTGCCATCAGTGAGTCAAGATGGAACACTGAAGCTTTCTTT CAISESRWNTEAFF
TRBJ1-3 few NA TRBV5-4 TGTGCCAGCAGCTTGGGCTTCCAGGGTGACACCATATATTTT CASSLGFQGDTIYF
TRBJ2-7 few NA TRBV12-3/TRBV12-4 TGTGCCAGCAGTGACGGCCCCGAGCAGTACTTC CASSDGPEQYF
TRBJ2-7 few NA TRBV18 TGTGCCAGCTCACCGGGACTCTCAGGGTACGAGCAGTACTTC CASSPGLSGYEQYF
TRBJ2-3 NA TRBD2 TRBV5-1 TGCGCCAGCAGCTTGCCCAAACTAGCGGGAGATAGCACAGATACGCAGTATTTT CASSLPKLAGDSTDTQYF
TRBJ2-7 NA NA TRBV5-1 TGCGCCAGCAGCTTGCGGGCAGCGAACTACGAGCAGTACTTC CASSLRAANYEQYF
TRBJ1-2 NA NA TRBV20-1 TGCAGTGCTCCCGGGGAGACCTATGGCTACACCTTC CSAPGETYGYTF